The rows below give T cell receptor beta chains drawn from one sample of a study of blood T cell repertoires in COVID-19. Assay: immunoSEQ multiplex PCR; the TCRdb copy retains only in-frame clones and omits some. The sample holds around 230,000 clones; about 90% are singletons and the top ten take around 7.2%. The specimen was peripheral blood. Receptors were obtained from a man between 60 and 70 years old who had recovered from COVID-19. Each CDR3 is given with its conserved first and last residue. The D gene is left open where the match is weak. Clone size is stated in some rows and not others, as once, few, many or a class when expanded.

D gene	V gene	clone size	J gene	CDR3 length	CDR3 protein	CDR3 DNA
TRBD1	TRBV2	-	TRBJ1-4	17	CASSRQGARSYNEKLFF	TGTGCCAGCAGTCGACAGGGGGCGAGGAGCTATAATGAAAAACTGTTTTTT
-	TRBV27	-	TRBJ2-1	16	CASSLSRRGSYNEQFF	TGTGCCAGCAGTTTATCGAGGAGGGGATCCTACAATGAGCAGTTCTTC
-	TRBV27	-	TRBJ1-4	13	CASSYNRDGKLFF	TGTGCCAGCAGTTACAACAGGGACGGAAAACTGTTTTTT
-	TRBV5-5	-	TRBJ2-7	15	CASSLVPLAPYEQYF	TGTGCCAGCAGCTTGGTTCCTTTAGCTCCCTACGAGCAGTACTTC
-	TRBV14	-	TRBJ2-7	14	CASSQENRDYEQYF	TGTGCCAGCAGCCAAGAGAATCGCGACTACGAGCAGTACTTC
TRBD1	TRBV11-2	-	TRBJ1-6	14	CASSLSAGQGSLHF	TGTGCCAGCAGCTTAAGTGCGGGACAGGGGTCCCTCCACTTT
-	TRBV20-1	-	TRBJ1-2	10	CSAMREGYTF	TGCAGTGCTATGAGGGAGGGCTACACCTTC
-	TRBV19	-	TRBJ2-7	13	CASNFRGTYEQYF	TGTGCCAGTAACTTCAGGGGCACCTACGAGCAGTACTTC
-	TRBV5-1	-	TRBJ2-7	14	CASRERTVDYEQYF	TGCGCCAGCAGGGAACGGACAGTGGACTACGAGCAGTACTTC
-	TRBV2	-	TRBJ1-3	15	CASSETALSGNTIYF	TGTGCCAGCAGCGAGACAGCGCTTTCTGGAAACACCATATATTTT
-	TRBV30	-	TRBJ1-3	16	CAWSRAGQISGNTIYF	TGTGCCTGGAGTAGGGCCGGACAGATCTCTGGAAACACCATATATTTT
-	TRBV6-5	-	TRBJ2-5	10	CASMRETQYF	TGTGCCAGCATGCGGGAGACCCAGTACTTC
-	TRBV28	-	TRBJ2-5	14	CASSLFQGGKTQYF	TGTGCCAGCAGTTTATTCCAGGGTGGCAAGACCCAGTACTTC
-	TRBV11-3	once	TRBJ2-2	11	CASRSTGELFF	TGTGCCAGCAGGAGCACCGGGGAGCTGTTTTTT
TRBD2	TRBV29-1	-	TRBJ2-1	14	CSVQRGTHYNEQFF	TGCAGCGTACAGCGGGGGACCCATTACAATGAGCAGTTCTTC
-	TRBV18	-	TRBJ1-1	13	CASYPTGNTEAFF	TGTGCCAGCTACCCGACAGGGAACACTGAAGCTTTCTTT
TRBD1	TRBV19	-	TRBJ1-4	14	CASNTGTAREKLFF	TGTGCCAGTAACACCGGGACAGCCCGCGAAAAACTGTTTTTT
-	TRBV6-2/TRBV6-3	-	TRBJ1-6	14	CASSYSSPRRILHF	TGTGCCAGCAGTTACTCGAGCCCCCGTCGTATACTCCACTTT
-	TRBV27	once	TRBJ2-3	17	CASSLFAGLSVTDTQYF	TGTGCCAGCAGTTTATTTGCGGGGCTAAGTGTGACAGATACGCAGTATTTT
-	TRBV12-5	few	TRBJ1-5	20	CASGLVARTQKARGNQPQHF	TGTGCTAGTGGTTTGGTAGCTCGGACTCAGAAGGCTAGGGGCAATCAGCCCCAGCATTTT
-	TRBV27	-	TRBJ2-7	13	CASSLQVSYEQYF	TGTGCCAGCAGTTTACAGGTTTCCTACGAGCAGTACTTC
-	TRBV7-9	-	TRBJ1-1	13	CASSLGGDTEAFF	TGTGCCAGCAGCTTGGGTGGAGACACTGAAGCTTTCTTT
-	TRBV5-1	-	TRBJ2-6	15	CASSLGGTGANVLTF	TGCGCCAGCAGCTTGGGAGGGACTGGGGCCAACGTCCTGACTTTC
-	TRBV5-1	-	TRBJ1-2	12	CASSLQNYGYTF	TGCGCCAGCAGCTTACAGAACTATGGCTACACCTTC
-	TRBV5-1	-	TRBJ1-1	15	CASSFSAIGYAEAFF	TGCGCCAGCAGCTTCAGCGCTATCGGGTACGCTGAAGCTTTCTTT
TRBD2	TRBV4-2	-	TRBJ2-5	14	CASSQGTSEETQYF	TGTGCCAGCAGCCAAGGGACTAGCGAAGAGACCCAGTACTTC
TRBD2	TRBV6-1	-	TRBJ2-3	15	CASSEGLAGRGTQYF	TGTGCCAGCAGTGAAGGACTAGCGGGGAGGGGTACGCAGTATTTT
-	TRBV19	-	TRBJ2-1	13	CASSTQYLNEQFF	TGTGCCAGTAGTACGCAATACTTGAATGAGCAGTTCTTC
TRBD1	TRBV27	few	TRBJ2-5	17	CASSLSSRTGRQETQYF	TGTGCCAGCAGTTTATCCTCCCGGACAGGGAGGCAAGAGACCCAGTACTTC
-	TRBV2	many	TRBJ1-2	13	CASSEGARLGYTF	TGTGCCAGCAGTGAAGGGGCAAGGTTGGGCTACACCTTC
TRBD2	TRBV6-5	-	TRBJ2-1	16	CASSYSASGAYNEQFF	TGTGCCAGCAGTTACTCGGCTAGCGGGGCCTACAATGAGCAGTTCTTC
-	TRBV9	once	TRBJ2-1	18	CASSSQGGGPGSYNEQFF	TGTGCCAGCAGCTCACAGGGAGGGGGGCCTGGATCCTACAATGAGCAGTTCTTC
-	TRBV21-1	-	TRBJ2-1	18	CASNKPSQTGTFYNEQFF	TGTGCCAGCAATAAACCAAGCCAGACAGGGACCTTTTACAATGAGCAGTTCTTC
TRBD2	TRBV2	-	TRBJ2-1	16	CASNSGVQRGVNEQFF	TGTGCCAGCAATTCCGGGGTCCAGCGGGGGGTCAATGAGCAGTTCTTC
-	TRBV24-1	-	TRBJ2-2	11	CATQQAGELFF	TGTGCCACCCAACAGGCCGGGGAGCTGTTTTTT
TRBD2	TRBV7-6	-	TRBJ2-1	16	CASSLLRGGDYNEQFF	TGTGCCAGCAGCTTATTGCGGGGGGGCGATTACAATGAGCAGTTCTTC
TRBD1	TRBV10-3	once	TRBJ1-1	14	CAISDVRGVTEAFF	TGTGCCATCAGTGATGTCAGGGGGGTCACTGAAGCTTTCTTT
TRBD1	TRBV5-1	-	TRBJ2-3	16	CASSPRQGLSTDTQYF	TGCGCCAGCAGCCCCCGACAGGGATTGAGCACAGATACGCAGTATTTT
-	TRBV5-8	once	TRBJ1-2	14	CASSLREGHDGYTF	TGTGCCAGCAGCTTACGAGAAGGACACGACGGCTACACCTTC
TRBD1	TRBV7-9	-	TRBJ1-5	14	CASSLDRGNQPQHF	TGTGCCAGCAGCTTGGACAGGGGCAATCAGCCCCAGCATTTT
TRBD1	TRBV5-5	once	TRBJ1-6	16	CASSLRLGTGTSPLHF	TGTGCCAGCAGCTTGAGGTTGGGGACAGGTACCTCACCCCTCCACTTT
TRBD1	TRBV5-1	-	TRBJ1-5	15	CASSSMGQDNQPQHF	TGCGCCAGCAGCTCAATGGGACAGGACAATCAGCCCCAGCATTTT
TRBD1	TRBV11-2	-	TRBJ1-2	17	CASSVTSGGLAGYGYTF	TGTGCCAGCAGCGTCACGTCAGGGGGGCTAGCGGGCTATGGCTACACCTTC
-	TRBV7-2	-	TRBJ2-1	14	CASIEDSSYNEQFF	TGTGCCAGCATCGAGGATAGCTCCTACAATGAGCAGTTCTTC
TRBD1	TRBV7-9	-	TRBJ2-7	15	CASSPPDRGLREQYF	TGTGCCAGCAGCCCGCCGGACAGGGGGTTAAGGGAGCAGTACTTC
-	TRBV7-2	-	TRBJ1-4	14	CASSENSYNEKLFF	TGTGCCAGCAGCGAGAACAGTTATAATGAAAAACTGTTTTTT
-	TRBV3-1/TRBV3-2	-	TRBJ1-5	15	CASSHALQSNQPQHF	TGTGCCAGCAGCCATGCACTCCAAAGCAATCAGCCCCAGCATTTT
TRBD1	TRBV5-4	-	TRBJ1-1	14	CASSFGQENTEAFF	TGTGCCAGCAGCTTTGGACAGGAAAACACTGAAGCTTTCTTT
TRBD1	TRBV23-1	-	TRBJ2-1	15	CASSYRGLWWNEQFF	TGCGCCAGCAGTTACAGGGGGCTTTGGTGGAATGAGCAGTTCTTC
TRBD1	TRBV24-1	once	TRBJ2-5	17	CATSGREGRGKGETQYF	TGTGCCACCAGTGGCAGAGAGGGCAGGGGGAAGGGAGAGACCCAGTACTTC